This record covers a single TCR beta chain. Authors' methods: For nucleated cells, counts were estimated from reference gene primer amplification. Measured with immunoSEQ multiplex PCR; TCRdb has only the in-frame clones, and not every one. The V and J calls and the clone size are those of that table, but D and trimming were determined from the DNA. The table records under 200,000 clones, roughly 90% of them present only once. Individuals aged about 18 to 95 years were recruited from about two dozen US areas. The data are from a study of blood T cell repertoires in COVID-19. Study context: In each case, the material was cDNA or gDNA derived from T cells, B-cell-depleted T cells, or PBMCs.

The germline gives CDR1 KGHDR, CDR2 SFDVKD. The CDR3 has 16 amino acids. V dropped 1 base and J dropped 9; count of bases not matched to a gene: 8. Source material: PBMCs or T cells enriched from blood (not recorded which). The origin of this receptor is a woman in her fifties or sixties who had recovered from COVID-19. The J gene is TRBJ2-1, the V gene TRBV24-1; 10 nucleotides line up with TRBD2. CDR3 sequence (DNA): TGTGCCACCAGTGATTTCACAAGCGGGGGGGCCTTTGAGCAGTTCTTC. Translating it yields CATSDFTSGGAFEQFF.